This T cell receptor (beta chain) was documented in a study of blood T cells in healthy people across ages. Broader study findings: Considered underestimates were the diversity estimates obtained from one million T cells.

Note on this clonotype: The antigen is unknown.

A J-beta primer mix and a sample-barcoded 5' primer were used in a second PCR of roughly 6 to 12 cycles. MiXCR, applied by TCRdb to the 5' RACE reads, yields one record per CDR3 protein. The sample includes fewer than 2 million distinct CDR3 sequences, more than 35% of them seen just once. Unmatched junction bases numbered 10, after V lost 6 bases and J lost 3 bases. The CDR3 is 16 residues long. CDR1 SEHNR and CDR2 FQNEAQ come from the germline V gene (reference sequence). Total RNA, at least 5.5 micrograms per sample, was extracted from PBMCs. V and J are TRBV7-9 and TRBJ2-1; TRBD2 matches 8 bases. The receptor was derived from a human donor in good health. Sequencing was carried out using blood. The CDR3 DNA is TGTGCCAGCAGACCCGAGAGCGGGGGATTCTACAATGAGCAGTTCTTC. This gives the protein CASRPESGGFYNEQFF.